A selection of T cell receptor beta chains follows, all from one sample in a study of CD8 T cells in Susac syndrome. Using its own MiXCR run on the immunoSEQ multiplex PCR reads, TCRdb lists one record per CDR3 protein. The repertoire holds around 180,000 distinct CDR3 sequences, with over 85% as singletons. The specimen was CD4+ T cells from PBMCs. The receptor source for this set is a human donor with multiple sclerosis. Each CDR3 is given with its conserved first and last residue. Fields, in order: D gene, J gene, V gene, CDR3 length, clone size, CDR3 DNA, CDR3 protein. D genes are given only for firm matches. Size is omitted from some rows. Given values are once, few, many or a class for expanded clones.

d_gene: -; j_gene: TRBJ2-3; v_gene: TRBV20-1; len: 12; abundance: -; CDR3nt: TGCAGTGCTCCGATGCGGCAAGATACGCAGTATTTT; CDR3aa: CSAPMRQDTQYF
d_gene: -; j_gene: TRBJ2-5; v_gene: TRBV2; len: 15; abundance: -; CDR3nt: TGTGCCAGCAGTGAACTTGGACTATCCCTTGAGACCCAGTACTTC; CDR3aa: CASSELGLSLETQYF
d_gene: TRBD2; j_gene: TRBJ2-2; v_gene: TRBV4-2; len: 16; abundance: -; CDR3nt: TGTGCCAGCAGCCAAGTCGCGGGGGGTGCGACCGGGGAGCTGTTTTTT; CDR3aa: CASSQVAGGATGELFF
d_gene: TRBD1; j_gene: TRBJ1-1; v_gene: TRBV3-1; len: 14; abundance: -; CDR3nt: TGTGCCAGCACAGGGGGGCGAGGGGGCACTGAAGCTTTCTTT; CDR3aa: CASTGGRGGTEAFF
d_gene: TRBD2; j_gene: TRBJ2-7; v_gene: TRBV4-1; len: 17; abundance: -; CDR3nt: TGCGCCAGCAGCCAAGATTTTGGACTAGCGGGCACCTACGAGCAGTACTTC; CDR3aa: CASSQDFGLAGTYEQYF
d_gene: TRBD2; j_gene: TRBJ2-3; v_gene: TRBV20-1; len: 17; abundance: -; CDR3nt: TGCAGTGCTAGGGCGCCCGGGGGGGGAGCTAGCACAGATACGCAGTATTTT; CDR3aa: CSARAPGGGASTDTQYF
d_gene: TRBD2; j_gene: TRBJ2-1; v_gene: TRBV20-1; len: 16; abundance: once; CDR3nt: TGCAGTGCGAAGGGACTAGCGGGGGACCCCTACAATGAGCAGTTCTTC; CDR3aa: CSAKGLAGDPYNEQFF
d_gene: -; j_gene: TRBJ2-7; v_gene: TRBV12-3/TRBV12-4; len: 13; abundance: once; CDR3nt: TGTGCCAGCAGGCTGATAGGCTCCTACGAGCAGTACTTC; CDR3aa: CASRLIGSYEQYF
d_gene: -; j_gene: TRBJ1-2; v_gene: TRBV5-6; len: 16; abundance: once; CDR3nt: TGTGCCAGCAGCTTTGGGCAGGGGCCCCTGGGATATGGCTACACCTTC; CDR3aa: CASSFGQGPLGYGYTF
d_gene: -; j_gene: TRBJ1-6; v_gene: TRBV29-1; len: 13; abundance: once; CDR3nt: TGCAGCGTTCGCGGACAAGAGGGATCACCCCTCCACTTT; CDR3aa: CSVRGQEGSPLHF
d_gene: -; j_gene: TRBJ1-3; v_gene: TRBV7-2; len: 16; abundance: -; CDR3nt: TGTGCCAGCAGCCCTCAGGGGACGAGGACTGGAAACACCATATATTTT; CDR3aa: CASSPQGTRTGNTIYF
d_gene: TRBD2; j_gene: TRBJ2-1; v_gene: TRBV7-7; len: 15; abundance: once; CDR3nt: TGTGCCAGCAGCTTAGGTACTAGCGGGAGCAATGAGCAGTTCTTC; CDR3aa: CASSLGTSGSNEQFF
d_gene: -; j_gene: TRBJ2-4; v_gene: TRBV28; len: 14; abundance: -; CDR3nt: TGTGCCAGCAGTTTGGAGGAGGGCAAAAACATTCAGTACTTC; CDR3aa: CASSLEEGKNIQYF
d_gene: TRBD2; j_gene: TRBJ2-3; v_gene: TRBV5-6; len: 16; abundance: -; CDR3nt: TGTGCCAGCAGCTTGACTAGCGGGGGGGGAACAGATACGCAGTATTTT; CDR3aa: CASSLTSGGGTDTQYF
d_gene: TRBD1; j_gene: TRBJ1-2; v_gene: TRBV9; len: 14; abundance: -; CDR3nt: TGTGCCAGCAGCATAACAGGGGGCGACTATGGCTACACCTTC; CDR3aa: CASSITGGDYGYTF
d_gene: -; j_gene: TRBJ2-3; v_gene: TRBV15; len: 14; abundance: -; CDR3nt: TGTGCCACCAGCAGACACCCTCGGCGGGATACGCAGTATTTT; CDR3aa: CATSRHPRRDTQYF
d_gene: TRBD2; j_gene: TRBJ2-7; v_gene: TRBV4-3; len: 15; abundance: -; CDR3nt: TGCGCCAGCAGCCAAGCAGCGGGAGCGGGCTACGAGCAGTACTTC; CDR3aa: CASSQAAGAGYEQYF
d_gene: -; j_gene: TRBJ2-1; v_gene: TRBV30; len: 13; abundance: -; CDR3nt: TGTGCCTGGAGTAGGGCAGGGGCAACTGAGCAGTTCTTC; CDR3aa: CAWSRAGATEQFF
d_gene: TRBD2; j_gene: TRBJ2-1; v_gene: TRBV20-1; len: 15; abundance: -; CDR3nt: TGCAGTGCTAGAGAGACTAGCGGAGATAACAATGAGCAGTTCTTC; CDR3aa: CSARETSGDNNEQFF
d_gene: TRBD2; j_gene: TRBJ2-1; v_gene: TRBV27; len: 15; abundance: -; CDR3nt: TGTGCCAGCAGTCTCTCTTTGGCGGGGGACGGTGAGCAGTTCTTC; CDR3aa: CASSLSLAGDGEQFF
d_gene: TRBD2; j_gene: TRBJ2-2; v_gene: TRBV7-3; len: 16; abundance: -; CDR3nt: TGTGCCAGCAGCTTAAACGCGGGGGGGAACACCGGGGAGCTGTTTTTT; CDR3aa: CASSLNAGGNTGELFF
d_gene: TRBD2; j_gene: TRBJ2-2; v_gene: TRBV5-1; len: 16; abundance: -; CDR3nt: TGCGCCAGCAGCTCGGGACTAGCGGGGAACACCGGGGAGCTGTTTTTT; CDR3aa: CASSSGLAGNTGELFF
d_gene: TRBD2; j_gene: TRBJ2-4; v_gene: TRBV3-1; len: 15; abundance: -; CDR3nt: TGTGCCAGCAGCCCTAGCGGGGCGACCAAAAACATTCAGTACTTC; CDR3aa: CASSPSGATKNIQYF
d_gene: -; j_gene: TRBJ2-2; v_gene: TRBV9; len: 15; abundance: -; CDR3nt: TGTGCCAGCAGCGTGACGGGGGTTAAAACCGGGGAGCTGTTTTTT; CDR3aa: CASSVTGVKTGELFF
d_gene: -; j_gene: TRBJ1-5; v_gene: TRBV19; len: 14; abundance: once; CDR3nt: TGTGCCAGTAGCCTTGACAGGAGTAATCAGCCCCAGCATTTT; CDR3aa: CASSLDRSNQPQHF
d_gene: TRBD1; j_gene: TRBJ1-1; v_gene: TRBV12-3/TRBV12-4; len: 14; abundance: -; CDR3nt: TGTGCCAGCAGCTACAGGGGCCAGGTCACTGAAGCTTTCTTT; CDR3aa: CASSYRGQVTEAFF
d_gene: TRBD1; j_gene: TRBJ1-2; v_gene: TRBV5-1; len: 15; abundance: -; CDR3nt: TGCGCCAGCAGCTTGAGGGGACAGATCATCTATGGCTACACCTTC; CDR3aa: CASSLRGQIIYGYTF
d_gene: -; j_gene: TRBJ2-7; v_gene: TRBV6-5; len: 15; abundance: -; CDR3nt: TGTGCCAGCAGTTACTCATCCGTCGGGGGCTACGAGCAGTACTTC; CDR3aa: CASSYSSVGGYEQYF
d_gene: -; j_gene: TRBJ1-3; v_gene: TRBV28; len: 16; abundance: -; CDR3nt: TGTGCCAGCACCCGCGGGGCCTCCCGCTCTGGAAACACCATATATTTT; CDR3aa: CASTRGASRSGNTIYF
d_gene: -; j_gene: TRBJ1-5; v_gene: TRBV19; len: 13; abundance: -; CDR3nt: TGTGCCAGTAGGGCCAGGGCGATTCAGCCCCAGCATTTT; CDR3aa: CASRARAIQPQHF
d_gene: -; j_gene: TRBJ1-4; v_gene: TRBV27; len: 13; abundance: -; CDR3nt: TGTGCCAGCAGTCGCCAGGACGGTGAAAAACTGTTTTTT; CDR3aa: CASSRQDGEKLFF
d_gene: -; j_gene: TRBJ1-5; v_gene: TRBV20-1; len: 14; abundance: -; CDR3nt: TGCAGTGCTAGAGATACAGGGAACAATCAGCCCCAGCATTTT; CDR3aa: CSARDTGNNQPQHF
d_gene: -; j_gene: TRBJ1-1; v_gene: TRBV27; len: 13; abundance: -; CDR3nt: TGTGCCAGCAGTTCCTCCCCGAGGACTGAAGCTTTCTTT; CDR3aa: CASSSSPRTEAFF
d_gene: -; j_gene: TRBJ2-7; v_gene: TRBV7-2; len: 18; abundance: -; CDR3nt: TGTGCCAGCAGCTTAGTCAGGAGGGTGGAAAGGAAGGCATACGAGCAGTACTTC; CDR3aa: CASSLVRRVERKAYEQYF
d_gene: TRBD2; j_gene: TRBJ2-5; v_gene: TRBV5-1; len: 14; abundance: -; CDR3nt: TGCGCCAGCAGCTTACGGCGGGGGCAAGAGACCCAGTACTTC; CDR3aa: CASSLRRGQETQYF
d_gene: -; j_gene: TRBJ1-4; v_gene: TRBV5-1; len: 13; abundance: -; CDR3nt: TGCGCCAGCAGCTTGGCAACTCCAGGGCAACTGTTTTTT; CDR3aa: CASSLATPGQLFF
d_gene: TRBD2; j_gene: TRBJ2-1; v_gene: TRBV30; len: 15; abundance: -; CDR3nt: TGTGCCTGGAGTGTAGGGACTAGCGGGGGGGCCTATCCGTTCTTC; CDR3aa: CAWSVGTSGGAYPFF
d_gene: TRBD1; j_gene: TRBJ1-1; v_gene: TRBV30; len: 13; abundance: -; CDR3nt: TGTGCCTGGAGCGGACAGGGAAGGACTGAAGCTTTCTTT; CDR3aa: CAWSGQGRTEAFF
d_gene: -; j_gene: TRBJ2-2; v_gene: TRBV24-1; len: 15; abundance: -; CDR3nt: TGTGCCACCAGTGACCCCCAGGGAGAGACCGGGGAGCTGTTTTTT; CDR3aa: CATSDPQGETGELFF
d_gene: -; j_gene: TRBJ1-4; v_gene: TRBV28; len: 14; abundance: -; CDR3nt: TGTGCCAGCAGCGACCCAGCAACTAATGAAAAACTGTTTTTT; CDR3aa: CASSDPATNEKLFF
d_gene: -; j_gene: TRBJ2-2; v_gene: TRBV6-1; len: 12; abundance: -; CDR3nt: TGTGCCAGCAGGCGGGGTATCGGGGAGCTGTTTTTT; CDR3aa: CASRRGIGELFF
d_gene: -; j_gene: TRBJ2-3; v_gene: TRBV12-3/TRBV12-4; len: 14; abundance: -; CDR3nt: TGTGCCAGCAGTTTTCAGGAGAGGACAGATACGCAGTATTTT; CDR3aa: CASSFQERTDTQYF
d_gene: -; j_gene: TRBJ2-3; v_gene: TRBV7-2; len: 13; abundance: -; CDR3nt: TGTGCCAGCAACAATCTTCACACAGATACGCAGTATTTT; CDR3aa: CASNNLHTDTQYF
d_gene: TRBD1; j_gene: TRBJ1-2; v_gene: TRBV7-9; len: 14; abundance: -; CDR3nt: TGTGCCAGCAGCTCACAGGGGGCTAACTATGGCTACACCTTC; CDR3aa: CASSSQGANYGYTF
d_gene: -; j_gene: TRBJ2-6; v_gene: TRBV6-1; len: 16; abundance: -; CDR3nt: TGTGCCAGCAGTAGACCGAGGGAGTCTGGGGCCAACGTCCTGACTTTC; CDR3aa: CASSRPRESGANVLTF
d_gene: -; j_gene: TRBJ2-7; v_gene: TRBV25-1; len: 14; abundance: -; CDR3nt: TGTGCCAGCAGTGAATCATGGGGGGCGTACGAGCAGTACTTC; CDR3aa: CASSESWGAYEQYF
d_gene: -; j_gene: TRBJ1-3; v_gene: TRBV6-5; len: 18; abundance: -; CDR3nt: TGTGCCAGCAGTTACTCGGTCTCGCCCTATCTCTCTGGAAACACCATATATTTT; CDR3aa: CASSYSVSPYLSGNTIYF
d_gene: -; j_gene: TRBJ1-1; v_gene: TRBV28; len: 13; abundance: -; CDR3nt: TGTGCCAGCGGGGGGGGAAGTAACACTGAAGCTTTCTTT; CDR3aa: CASGGGSNTEAFF
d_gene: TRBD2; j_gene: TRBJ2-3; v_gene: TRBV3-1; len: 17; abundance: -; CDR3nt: TGTGCCAGCAGCCGCGGACTAGCGCGTCGGGGGACAGATACGCAGTATTTT; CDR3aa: CASSRGLARRGTDTQYF
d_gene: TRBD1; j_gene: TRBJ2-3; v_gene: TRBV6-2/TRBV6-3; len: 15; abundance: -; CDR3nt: TGTGCCAGCAGACCTCCGGGACAGGGGCTCCATACGCAGTATTTT; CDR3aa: CASRPPGQGLHTQYF
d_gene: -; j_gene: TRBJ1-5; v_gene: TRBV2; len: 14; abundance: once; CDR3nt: TGTGCCAGCAGTGAATTTACAGACGGACAGCCCCAGCATTTT; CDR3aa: CASSEFTDGQPQHF